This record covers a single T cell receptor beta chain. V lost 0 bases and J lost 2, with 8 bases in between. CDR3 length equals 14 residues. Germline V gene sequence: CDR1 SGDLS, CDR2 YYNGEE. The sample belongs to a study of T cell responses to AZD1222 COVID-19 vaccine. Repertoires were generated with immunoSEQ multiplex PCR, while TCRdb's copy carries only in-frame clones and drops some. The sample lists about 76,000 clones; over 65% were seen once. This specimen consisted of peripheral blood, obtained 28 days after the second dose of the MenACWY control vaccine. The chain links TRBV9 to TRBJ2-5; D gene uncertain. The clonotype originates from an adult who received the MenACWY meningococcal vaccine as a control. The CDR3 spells CASSVGVGQETQYF. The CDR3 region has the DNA TGTGCCAGCAGCGTAGGGGTAGGACAAGAGACCCAGTACTTC.